One sample yielded the 18 T cell receptor beta chains listed below, sequenced in a study of technical replicates of blood from several donors. Libraries were prepared by immunoSEQ multiplex PCR; TCRdb keeps only in-frame clonotypes and omits some of them. The sample has more than 90,000 clones, about 96% seen once. Sequenced input: T cells isolated from PBMCs. These receptors all stem from a human donor in good health.

The V call is TRBV7-6, the J call TRBJ2-7; TRBD2 is a possible D gene (5 bases). Germline assignment: CDR1 SGHVS and CDR2 FNYEAQ. This CDR3 region has 15 residues. V was clipped by 8 bases and J by 0 bases, with 17 bases between them. The CDR3 reads CASAREGRSSYEQYF. The CDR3, as DNA: TGTGCCAGCGCCCGCGAGGGCAGGAGCTCCTACGAGCAGTACTTC. Full variable domain (outside the CDR3, taken from reference TRBV7-6 and TRBJ2-7): GAGVSQSPRYKVTKRGQDVALRCDPISGHVSLYWYRQALGQGPEFLTYFNYEAQQDKSGLPNDRFSAERPEGSISTLTIQRTEQRDSAMYRCASAREGRSSYEQYFGPGTRLTVT.

The chain employs TRBV11-3 and TRBJ2-7; D ambiguous. Germline values: CDR1 SGHNT, CDR2 YENEEA. Trimming shortened V by 5 bases and J by 3 bases, and 14 bases separated the two germline ends. This CDR3 is 14 amino acids long. DNA for the CDR3: TGTGCCAGCAGCGCTAGTCTCGCAAGCTACGAGCAGTACTTC. As protein: CASSASLASYEQYF.

The chain combines TRBV27 with TRBJ2-7, with TRBD1 matching 10 bases. The J segment lost 3 bases and the V segment lost 6 bases, leaving 8 bases of the junction unmatched. Germline CDR1 reads MNHEY; CDR2 reads SMNVEV (reference sequence). The CDR3 covers 15 residues. The CDR3 sequence is CASRQRTGGNYEQYF. The CDR3 region has the DNA TGTGCCAGCAGACAGCGGACAGGGGGAAACTACGAGCAGTACTTC.

The chain couples TRBV7-6 to TRBJ2-2, with TRBD2 identical over 8 bases. Germline V gene sequence: CDR1 SGHVS, CDR2 FNYEAQ. This CDR3 is 15 amino acids long. V lost 5 bases and J lost 7; bases outside the gene matches: 9. The CDR3 is CASSRGGLDGGELFF. The CDR3 nucleotides read TGTGCCAGCAGCCGGGGGGGCCTTGATGGCGGGGAGCTGTTTTTT.

The CDR3: CASSSLTGGDGQPQHF. CDR3 nucleotides: TGTGCCAGCAGTTCGTTGACAGGGGGCGACGGACAGCCCCAGCATTTT. The V gene is TRBV28, the J gene TRBJ1-5; TRBD1 matches at 10 bases. J was trimmed by 7 bases and V by 4 bases; bases with no gene match: 10. The CDR3 has 16 residues. CDR1 and CDR2 (germline): MDHEN, SYDVKM.

V and J are TRBV6-1 and TRBJ1-1; D remains ambiguous. Germline values: CDR1 MNHNS, CDR2 SASEGT. V was pared by 3 bases and J by 4 bases, with 15 bases between. This CDR3 has 15 residues. Here the CDR3 reads CASSEGPGVGTEAFF. DNA of the CDR3: TGTGCCAGCAGTGAGGGCCCTGGTGTCGGCACTGAAGCTTTCTTT.

V and J are TRBV27 and TRBJ1-2, with D possibly matching TRBD1 (6 bases). Trimming stripped 5 bases from V and 4 bases from J, with 11 bases between. The CDR3 has 13 residues. Looked up from germline, CDR1 is MNHEY and CDR2 is SMNVEV (reference sequence). The CDR3 DNA is TGTGCCAGCAGTAGGACAGACTCCTATGGCTACACCTTC. It encodes CASSRTDSYGYTF.

The chain links TRBV27 to TRBJ2-2; no clear D gene. The CDR3 is made up of 13 amino acids. CDR1 is MNHEY and CDR2 is SMNVEV in the germline V gene (reference sequence). Trimming removed 2 bases at V and 8 bases at J, with 9 bases between. Here the CDR3 DNA reads TGTGCCAGCAGTTTAACCCCCAGGGGGGAGCTGTTTTTT. This sequence encodes CASSLTPRGELFF.

This clone is a singleton in its sample. In DNA form, the CDR3 reads TGTGCCAGTAGAATACCAGCGGGGCACTACGAGCAGTACTTC. Encoded protein: CASRIPAGHYEQYF. The chain links TRBV19 to TRBJ2-7; 7 bases fit TRBD2. Germline lookup yields CDR1 LNHDA and CDR2 SQIVND (reference sequence). Trimming removed 6 bases from V and 3 bases from J; junction bases left unmatched: 8. The CDR3 is made up of 14 amino acids.

J is TRBJ2-1 and V is TRBV19, with D possibly being TRBD2 (6 bases). Germline V lookup: CDR1 LNHDA, CDR2 SQIVND (reference sequence). This CDR3 has 18 amino acids. Trimming removed 3 bases at V and 4 bases at J, with 22 bases between. The CDR3 DNA reads TGTGCCAGTAGTATTGACCCCCAATCGGGACTTCGATACAATGAGCAGTTCTTC. Its translation is CASSIDPQSGLRYNEQFF.

The gene calls are TRBV15 and TRBJ2-7; the D gene is possibly TRBD1 (5 bases). Germline V lookup: CDR1 LNHNV, CDR2 YYDKDF (reference sequence). V gave up 0 bases and J gave up 0 bases, with 9 bases separating them. The CDR3 is 15 amino acids. The CDR3 here is CATSRDGHSSYEQYF. The CDR3 region has the DNA TGTGCCACCAGCAGAGATGGACACAGCTCCTACGAGCAGTACTTC.

The chain is built from TRBV4-2 and TRBJ2-7; possible D gene TRBD1, 5 bases. The CDR3 length is 15 residues. The ends were cut back, 0 bases at V and 3 bases at J, with 12 bases in the middle. CDR1 is LGHNA and CDR2 is YNFKEQ in the germline V gene. The CDR3 nucleotides read TGTGCCAGCAGCCAAGAGGATTCCAGGGTCTACGAGCAGTACTTC. Protein sequence: CASSQEDSRVYEQYF.

J is TRBJ2-7 and V is TRBV11-2, with 8 bases aligning to TRBD2. The ends lost 3 bases at V and 0 bases at J; junction bases unmatched: 4. The CDR3 contains 15 residues. Germline V gene lookup returns CDR1 SGHAT and CDR2 FQNNGV. CDR3 amino acids: CASSLSGSTSYEQYF. CDR3 DNA: TGTGCCAGCAGCTTGAGCGGGAGTACCTCCTACGAGCAGTACTTC.

The chain recombines TRBV30 with TRBJ2-7; D unresolved. Germline values: CDR1 GTSNPN, CDR2 SVGIG (reference sequence). The CDR3 sequence is 12 residues long. V was shortened by 0 bases and J by 6 bases, with 9 bases between the two germline ends. The CDR3 is CAWSVLQVEQYF. The DNA for the CDR3 is TGTGCCTGGAGTGTCCTGCAGGTCGAGCAGTACTTC.

The V and J genes are TRBV11-2 and TRBJ1-4, with D uncertain. CDR1 is SGHAT and CDR2 is FQNNGV in the germline V gene. Trimming pared 10 bases from V and 5 bases from J, leaving 17 bases between. This CDR3 region has 14 residues. The CDR3, as DNA: TGTGCCACTCGGACTTTACCTAAGAATGAAAAACTGTTTTTT. This codes for CATRTLPKNEKLFF.

This sequence joins TRBV7-9 and TRBJ2-2; 8 positions match TRBD1. This CDR3 spans 16 amino acids. Germline CDR1 SEHNR, CDR2 FQNEAQ (reference sequence). After removal of 2 bases from V and 6 bases from J, the junction contained 8 bases not matched to a gene. The CDR3 is CASSLSPLQGAGELFF. CDR3 DNA sequence: TGTGCCAGCAGCTTATCTCCCCTACAGGGGGCCGGGGAGCTGTTTTTT. The complete variable domain, with remaining parts taken from reference TRBV7-9 and TRBJ2-2, reads DTGVSQNPRHKITKRGQNVTFRCDPISEHNRLYWYRQTLGQGPEFLTYFQNEAQLEKSRLLSDRFSAERPKGSFSTLEIQRTEQGDSAMYLCASSLSPLQGAGELFFGEGSRLTVL.

V usage is TRBV5-1 and J usage is TRBJ2-1, with D unclear. CDR1 SGHRS and CDR2 YFSETQ come from the germline V gene. The CDR3 is 18 residues long. V was pared by 0 bases and J by 6 bases, with 22 bases between. The CDR3 region has the DNA TGCGCCAGCAGCTTGGTGGCGGTGCTAAGGAACCCGGGCAATGAGCAGTTCTTC. Residues: CASSLVAVLRNPGNEQFF.

This chain connects TRBV5-1 to TRBJ2-3; a possible D gene is TRBD2 (5 bases). The CDR3 is 13 residues long. Germline loops: CDR1 SGHRS, CDR2 YFSETQ. Trimming cost V 4 bases and J 3 bases, with 9 bases left between them. The CDR3 coding sequence is TGCGCCAGCAGCGACTCGGGAACAGATACGCAGTATTTT. Amino acid sequence: CASSDSGTDTQYF. Full variable domain (rest looked up from reference TRBV5-1 and TRBJ2-3): KAGVTQTPRYLIKTRGQQVTLSCSPISGHRSVSWYQQTPGQGLQFLFEYFSETQRNKGNFPGRFSGRQFSNSRSEMNVSTLELGDSALYLCASSDSGTDTQYFGPGTRLTVL.